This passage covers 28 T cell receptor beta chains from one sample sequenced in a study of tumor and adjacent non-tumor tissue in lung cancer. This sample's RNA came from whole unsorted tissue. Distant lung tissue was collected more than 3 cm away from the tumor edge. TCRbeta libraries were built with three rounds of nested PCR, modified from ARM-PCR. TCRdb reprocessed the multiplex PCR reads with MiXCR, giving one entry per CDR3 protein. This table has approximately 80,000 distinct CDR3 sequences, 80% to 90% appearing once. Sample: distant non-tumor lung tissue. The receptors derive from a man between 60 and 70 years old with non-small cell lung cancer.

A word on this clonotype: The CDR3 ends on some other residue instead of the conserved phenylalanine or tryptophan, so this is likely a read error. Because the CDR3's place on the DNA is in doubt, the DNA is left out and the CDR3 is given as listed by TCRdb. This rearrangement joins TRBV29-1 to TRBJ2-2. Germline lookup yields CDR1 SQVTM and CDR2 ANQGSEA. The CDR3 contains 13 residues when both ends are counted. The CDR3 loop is CSVVARNTGELFY.

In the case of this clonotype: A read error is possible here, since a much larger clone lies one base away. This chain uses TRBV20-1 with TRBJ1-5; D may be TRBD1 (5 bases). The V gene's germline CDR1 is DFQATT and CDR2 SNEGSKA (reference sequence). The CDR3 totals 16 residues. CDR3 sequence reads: CNAREKKGTNNQPQHF. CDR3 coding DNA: TGCAATGCTAGAGAGAAGAAAGGGACGAACAATCAGCCCCAGCATTTT.

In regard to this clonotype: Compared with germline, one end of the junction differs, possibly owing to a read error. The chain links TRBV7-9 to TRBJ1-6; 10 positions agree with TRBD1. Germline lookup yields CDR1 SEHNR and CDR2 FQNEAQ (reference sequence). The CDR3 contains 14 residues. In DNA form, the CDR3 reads TGTGACAGCAGCTTGACAGGGGGCAATTCACCACTCCACTTT. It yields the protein CDSSLTGGNSPLHF.

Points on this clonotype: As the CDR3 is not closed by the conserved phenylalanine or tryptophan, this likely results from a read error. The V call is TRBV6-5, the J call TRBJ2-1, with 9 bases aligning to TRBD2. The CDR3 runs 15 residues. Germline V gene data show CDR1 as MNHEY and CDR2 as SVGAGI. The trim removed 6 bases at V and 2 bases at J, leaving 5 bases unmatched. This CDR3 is CASSSSGIPYNEQFY. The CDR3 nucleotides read TGTGCCAGCAGCTCTAGCGGGATACCCTACAATGAGCAGTTCTAC.

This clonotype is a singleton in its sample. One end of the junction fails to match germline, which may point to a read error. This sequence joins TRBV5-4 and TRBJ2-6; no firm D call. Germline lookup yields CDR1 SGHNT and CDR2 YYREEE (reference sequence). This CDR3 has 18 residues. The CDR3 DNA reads TGTGCTAGCAGCTTGGCTTCCAGCTCCCCCTCTGGGGCCAACGTCCTGACTTTC. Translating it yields CASSLASSSPSGANVLTF. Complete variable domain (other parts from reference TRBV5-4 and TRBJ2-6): ETGVTQSPTHLIKTRGQQVTLRCSSQSGHNTVSWYQQALGQGPQFIFQYYREEENGRGNFPPRFSGLQFPNYSSELNVNALELDDSALYLCASSLASSSPSGANVLTFGAGSRLTVL.

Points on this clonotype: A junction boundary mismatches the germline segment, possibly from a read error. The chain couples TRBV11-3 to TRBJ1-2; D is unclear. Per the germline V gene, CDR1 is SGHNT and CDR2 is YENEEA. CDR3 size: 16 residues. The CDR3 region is CASSSPTSEAKYGYSF. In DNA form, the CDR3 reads TGTGCCAGCAGCAGCCCGACCTCGGAGGCTAAGTATGGCTACAGCTTC.

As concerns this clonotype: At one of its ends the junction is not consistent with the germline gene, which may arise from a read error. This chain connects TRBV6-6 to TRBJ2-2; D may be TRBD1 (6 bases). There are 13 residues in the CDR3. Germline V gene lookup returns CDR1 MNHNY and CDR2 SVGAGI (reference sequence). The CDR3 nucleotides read TGTGCCGGCAGTTGGACAGCCACCGGGGAGCTGTTGTTT. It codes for CAGSWTATGELLF.

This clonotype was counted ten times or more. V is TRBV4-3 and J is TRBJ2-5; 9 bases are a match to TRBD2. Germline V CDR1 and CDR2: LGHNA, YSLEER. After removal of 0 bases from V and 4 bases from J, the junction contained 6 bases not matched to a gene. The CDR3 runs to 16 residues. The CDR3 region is CASSQEGSGSSETQYF. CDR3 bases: TGCGCCAGCAGCCAAGAGGGTAGCGGGAGTTCAGAGACCCAGTACTTC.

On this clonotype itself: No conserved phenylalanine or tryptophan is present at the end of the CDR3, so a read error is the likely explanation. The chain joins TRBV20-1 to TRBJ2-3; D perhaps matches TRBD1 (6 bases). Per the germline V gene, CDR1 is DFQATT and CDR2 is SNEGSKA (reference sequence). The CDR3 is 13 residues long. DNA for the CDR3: TGCGGTGCTAGAGGGGGAGAAAGTGATACGCAGTATTCT. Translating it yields CGARGGESDTQYS.

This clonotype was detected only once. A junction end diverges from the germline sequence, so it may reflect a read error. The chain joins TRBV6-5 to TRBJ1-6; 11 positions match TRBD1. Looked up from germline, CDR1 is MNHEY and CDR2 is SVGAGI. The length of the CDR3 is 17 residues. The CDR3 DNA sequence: TGTGCCAGCAGTTCTGGACAGGGGGCAACTAGGAATTCACCCATCCAATTT. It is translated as CASSSGQGATRNSPIQF.

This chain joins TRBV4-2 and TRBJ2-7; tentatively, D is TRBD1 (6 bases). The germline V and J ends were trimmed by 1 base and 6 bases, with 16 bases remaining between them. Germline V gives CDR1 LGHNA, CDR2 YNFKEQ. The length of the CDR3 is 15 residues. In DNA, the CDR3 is TGTGCCAGCAGCCAAGGGCAGGGGTCGGGATCCGAGCAGTACTTC. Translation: CASSQGQGSGSEQYF.

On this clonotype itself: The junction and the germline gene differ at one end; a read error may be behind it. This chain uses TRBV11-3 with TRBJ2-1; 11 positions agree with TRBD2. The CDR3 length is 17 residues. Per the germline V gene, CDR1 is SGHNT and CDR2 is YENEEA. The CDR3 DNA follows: TGTGCCAGCAGCTTAGATCAACTAGCGGGAGTATGTAATGAGCAGCCCTTC. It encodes CASSLDQLAGVCNEQPF.

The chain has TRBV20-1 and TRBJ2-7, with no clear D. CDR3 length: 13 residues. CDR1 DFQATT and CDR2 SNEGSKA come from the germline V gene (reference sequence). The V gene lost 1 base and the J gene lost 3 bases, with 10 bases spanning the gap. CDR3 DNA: TGCAGTGCTAGAGGAGCAGGCTTCTACGAGCAGTACTTC. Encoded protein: CSARGAGFYEQYF.

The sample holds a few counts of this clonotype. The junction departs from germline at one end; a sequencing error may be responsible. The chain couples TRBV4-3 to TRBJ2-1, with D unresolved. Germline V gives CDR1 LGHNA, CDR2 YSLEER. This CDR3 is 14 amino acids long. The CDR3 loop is CASSQDLWNNEQFF. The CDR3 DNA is TGCGCCAGTAGCCAAGATTTATGGAACAATGAGCAGTTCTTC.

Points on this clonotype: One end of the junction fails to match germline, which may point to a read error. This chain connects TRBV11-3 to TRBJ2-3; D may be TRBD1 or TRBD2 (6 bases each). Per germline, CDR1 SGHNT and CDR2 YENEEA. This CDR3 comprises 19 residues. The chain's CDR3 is CARSLDPLEVGGRTDTQYF. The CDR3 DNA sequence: TGTGCCAGGAGCTTAGATCCCCTAGAAGTCGGGGGCCGCACAGATACACAGTATTTT.

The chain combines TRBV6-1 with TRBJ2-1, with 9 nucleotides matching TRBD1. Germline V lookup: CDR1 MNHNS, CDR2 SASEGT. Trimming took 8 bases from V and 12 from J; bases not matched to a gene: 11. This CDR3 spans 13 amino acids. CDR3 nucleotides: TGTGCCAGCTCCAGGGACAGGGACGATGTGCAGTTCTTC. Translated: CASSRDRDDVQFF.

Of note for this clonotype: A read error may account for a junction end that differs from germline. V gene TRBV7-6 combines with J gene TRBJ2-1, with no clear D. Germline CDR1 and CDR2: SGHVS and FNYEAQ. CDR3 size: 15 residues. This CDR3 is CVSSSPAAPYDKQFF. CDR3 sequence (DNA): TGTGTCAGCAGCTCCCCCGCAGCACCATATGATAAGCAGTTCTTC. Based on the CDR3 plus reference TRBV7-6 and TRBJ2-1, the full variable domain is GAGVSQSPRYKVTKRGQDVALRCDPISGHVSLYWYRQALGQGPEFLTYFNYEAQQDKSGLPNDRFSAERPEGSISTLTIQRTEQRDSAMYRCVSSSPAAPYDKQFFGPGTRLTVL.

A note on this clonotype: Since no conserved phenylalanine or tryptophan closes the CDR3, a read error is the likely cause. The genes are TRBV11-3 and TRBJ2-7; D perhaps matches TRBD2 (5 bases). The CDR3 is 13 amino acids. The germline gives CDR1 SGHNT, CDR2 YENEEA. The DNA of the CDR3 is TGTGCCGGCAGCTTCGACGGGACCTACGAGCAGTACCTC. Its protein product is CAGSFDGTYEQYL.

CDR3 nucleotides: TGTGCCAGCAGTTCAACGACAGCCCGTGTATTACAGAACAAATTCTCCGGGGCCAACGTCCTGACTTTC. This encodes CASSSTTARVLQNKFSGANVLTF. V usage is TRBV6-2 or TRBV6-3 and J usage is TRBJ2-6, with D possibly TRBD1 on 5 matching bases. The ends were cut back, 4 bases at V and 4 bases at J, with 35 bases in the middle. Germline V gene lookup returns CDR1 MNHEY and CDR2 SVGEGT. CDR3 length equals 23 residues.

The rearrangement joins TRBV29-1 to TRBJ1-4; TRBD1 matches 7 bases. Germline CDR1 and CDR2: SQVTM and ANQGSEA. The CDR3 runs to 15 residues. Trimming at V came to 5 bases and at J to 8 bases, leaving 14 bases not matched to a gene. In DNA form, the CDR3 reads TGCAGCGTTCAACCCTTCAGGGGGAGGGGGGAAAAACTGTTTTTT. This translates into CSVQPFRGRGEKLFF.

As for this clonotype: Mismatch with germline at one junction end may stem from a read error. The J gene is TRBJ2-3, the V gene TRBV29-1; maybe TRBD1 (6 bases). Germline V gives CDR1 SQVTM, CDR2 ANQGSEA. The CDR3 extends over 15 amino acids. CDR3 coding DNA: TGCAACGTTGTAATTCTAGGGGGATGGACAGATACGCAGTATTTT. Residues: CNVVILGGWTDTQYF.

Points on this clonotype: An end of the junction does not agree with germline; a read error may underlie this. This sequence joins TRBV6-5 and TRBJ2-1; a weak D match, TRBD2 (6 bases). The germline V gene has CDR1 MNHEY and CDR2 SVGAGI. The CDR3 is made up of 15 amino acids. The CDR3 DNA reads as TGTGCCAGCAGCTCTGGCGGGGTACCCTACAATCAGCAGTTCTTC. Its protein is CASSSGGVPYNQQFF.

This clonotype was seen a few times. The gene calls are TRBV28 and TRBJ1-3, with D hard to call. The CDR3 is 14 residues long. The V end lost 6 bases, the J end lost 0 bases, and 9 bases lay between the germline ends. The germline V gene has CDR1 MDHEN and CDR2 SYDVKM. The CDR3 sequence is CASSTQSSGNTIYF. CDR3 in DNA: TGTGCCAGCAGCACTCAGAGCTCTGGAAACACCATATATTTT.

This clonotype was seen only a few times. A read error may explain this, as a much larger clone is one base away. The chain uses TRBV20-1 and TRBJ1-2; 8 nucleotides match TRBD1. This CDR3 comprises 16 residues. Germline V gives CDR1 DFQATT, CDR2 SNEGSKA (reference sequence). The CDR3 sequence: CGARDPTGADNYGYTF. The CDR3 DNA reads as TGCGGTGCTAGAGACCCGACAGGGGCGGATAACTATGGCTACACCTTC.

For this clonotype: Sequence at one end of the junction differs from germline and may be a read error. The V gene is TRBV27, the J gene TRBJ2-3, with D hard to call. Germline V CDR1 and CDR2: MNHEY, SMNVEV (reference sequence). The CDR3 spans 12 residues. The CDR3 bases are TGTGCCAGCAGTTTTTTGGGCCATACGGAGTATTTT. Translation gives CASSFLGHTEYF.

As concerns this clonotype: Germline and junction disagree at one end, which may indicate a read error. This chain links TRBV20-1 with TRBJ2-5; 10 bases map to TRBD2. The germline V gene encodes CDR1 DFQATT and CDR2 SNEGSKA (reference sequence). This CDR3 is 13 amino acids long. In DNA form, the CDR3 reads TGCAGCGCTATGGGACTAGCGAAAGAGACCCAGTACTTC. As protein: CSAMGLAKETQYF.

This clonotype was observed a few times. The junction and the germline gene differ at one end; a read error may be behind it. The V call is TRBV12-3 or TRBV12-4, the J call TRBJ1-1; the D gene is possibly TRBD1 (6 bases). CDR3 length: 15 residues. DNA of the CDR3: TGTGCCAGCAGGGGAACAGGGTTGGGGGGTACTGAAGCTCTCTTT. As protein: CASRGTGLGGTEALF.

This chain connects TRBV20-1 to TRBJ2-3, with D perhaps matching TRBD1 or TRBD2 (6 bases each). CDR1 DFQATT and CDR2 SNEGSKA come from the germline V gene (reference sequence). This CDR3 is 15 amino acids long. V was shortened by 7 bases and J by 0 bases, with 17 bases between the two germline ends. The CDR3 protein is CSVRGRSKSTDTQYF. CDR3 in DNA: TGCAGTGTTAGGGGGAGGTCCAAAAGCACAGATACGCAGTATTTT.